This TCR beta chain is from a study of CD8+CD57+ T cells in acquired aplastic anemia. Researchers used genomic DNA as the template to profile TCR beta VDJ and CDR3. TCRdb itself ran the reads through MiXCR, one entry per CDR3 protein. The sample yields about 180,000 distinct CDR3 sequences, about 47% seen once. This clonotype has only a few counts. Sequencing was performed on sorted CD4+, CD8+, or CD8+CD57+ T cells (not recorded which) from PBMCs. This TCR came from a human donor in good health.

The CDR3 DNA reads as TGTGCCAGTAGTTCCCAAAGCACAGGCGGGGAGACCCAGTACTTC. Its translation: CASSSQSTGGETQYF. This chain connects TRBV19 to TRBJ2-5; D is possibly TRBD1 or TRBD2 (5 bases each). Trimming removed 5 bases at V and 5 bases at J, with 18 bases between. The CDR3 length is 15 residues. The germline V gene has CDR1 LNHDA and CDR2 SQIVND (reference sequence).